The T cell receptor beta chain described here comes from a study of CD8+ T cells in alopecia areata. cDNA serving as the sequencing template came from extracted, reverse transcribed RNA. Sequenced by immunoSEQ multiplex PCR; TCRdb stores in-frame clones only, minus some. The data hold 150,000 to 200,000 clones, with about three fifths observed a single time. Treatment indicated: oral pan-JAK inhibitor, 5-10 mg twice daily. CDR3 length equals 15 residues. Germline assignment: CDR1 SGHAT and CDR2 FQNNGV. The V and J ends lost 6 bases and 7 bases, in that order; junction bases with no gene match: 8. The receptor was derived from a human donor with alopecia areata. V gene TRBV11-2 combines with J gene TRBJ2-1, with TRBD2 matching over 11 bases. Sequencing was performed on CD4+ T cells sorted from blood, taken at week 24, from a patient treated with tofacitinib. The CDR3 here is CASRDSGGDFNEQFF. DNA for the CDR3: TGTGCCAGCAGAGATAGCGGGGGGGACTTTAATGAGCAGTTCTTC.